This T cell receptor (beta chain) was identified during a study of blood T cells in healthy people across ages. Regarding the study as a whole: The unknown donor CMV status may have confounded expanded clonotype changes.

Primed by a sample-barcoded 5' primer and a J-beta primer mix, a second PCR proceeded for 7 to 11 cycles. Samples each returned at least 2.5 million CDR3-containing paired-end reads. MiXCR, applied by TCRdb to the 5' RACE reads, yields one record per CDR3 protein. The table shows about 1.1 million distinct CDR3 sequences, with approximately 38% occurring only once. Around 10 milliliters of peripheral blood were drawn from each donor. This clonotype occurred many times. Its antigen remains unknown. The length of the CDR3 is 14 residues. CDR1 is DFQATT and CDR2 is SNEGSKA in the germline V gene (reference sequence). V was clipped by 6 bases and J by 6 bases, with 18 bases between them.

The TCR sequence derives from a man younger than 35 in good health. The V gene is TRBV20-1, the J gene TRBJ1-5; D is possibly TRBD1 (5 bases). The sequenced sample was blood. The CDR3 nucleotides read TGCAGTGCGCAGGCGGGGCACGGAGTTCAGCCCCAGCATTTT. Protein sequence: CSAQAGHGVQPQHF.